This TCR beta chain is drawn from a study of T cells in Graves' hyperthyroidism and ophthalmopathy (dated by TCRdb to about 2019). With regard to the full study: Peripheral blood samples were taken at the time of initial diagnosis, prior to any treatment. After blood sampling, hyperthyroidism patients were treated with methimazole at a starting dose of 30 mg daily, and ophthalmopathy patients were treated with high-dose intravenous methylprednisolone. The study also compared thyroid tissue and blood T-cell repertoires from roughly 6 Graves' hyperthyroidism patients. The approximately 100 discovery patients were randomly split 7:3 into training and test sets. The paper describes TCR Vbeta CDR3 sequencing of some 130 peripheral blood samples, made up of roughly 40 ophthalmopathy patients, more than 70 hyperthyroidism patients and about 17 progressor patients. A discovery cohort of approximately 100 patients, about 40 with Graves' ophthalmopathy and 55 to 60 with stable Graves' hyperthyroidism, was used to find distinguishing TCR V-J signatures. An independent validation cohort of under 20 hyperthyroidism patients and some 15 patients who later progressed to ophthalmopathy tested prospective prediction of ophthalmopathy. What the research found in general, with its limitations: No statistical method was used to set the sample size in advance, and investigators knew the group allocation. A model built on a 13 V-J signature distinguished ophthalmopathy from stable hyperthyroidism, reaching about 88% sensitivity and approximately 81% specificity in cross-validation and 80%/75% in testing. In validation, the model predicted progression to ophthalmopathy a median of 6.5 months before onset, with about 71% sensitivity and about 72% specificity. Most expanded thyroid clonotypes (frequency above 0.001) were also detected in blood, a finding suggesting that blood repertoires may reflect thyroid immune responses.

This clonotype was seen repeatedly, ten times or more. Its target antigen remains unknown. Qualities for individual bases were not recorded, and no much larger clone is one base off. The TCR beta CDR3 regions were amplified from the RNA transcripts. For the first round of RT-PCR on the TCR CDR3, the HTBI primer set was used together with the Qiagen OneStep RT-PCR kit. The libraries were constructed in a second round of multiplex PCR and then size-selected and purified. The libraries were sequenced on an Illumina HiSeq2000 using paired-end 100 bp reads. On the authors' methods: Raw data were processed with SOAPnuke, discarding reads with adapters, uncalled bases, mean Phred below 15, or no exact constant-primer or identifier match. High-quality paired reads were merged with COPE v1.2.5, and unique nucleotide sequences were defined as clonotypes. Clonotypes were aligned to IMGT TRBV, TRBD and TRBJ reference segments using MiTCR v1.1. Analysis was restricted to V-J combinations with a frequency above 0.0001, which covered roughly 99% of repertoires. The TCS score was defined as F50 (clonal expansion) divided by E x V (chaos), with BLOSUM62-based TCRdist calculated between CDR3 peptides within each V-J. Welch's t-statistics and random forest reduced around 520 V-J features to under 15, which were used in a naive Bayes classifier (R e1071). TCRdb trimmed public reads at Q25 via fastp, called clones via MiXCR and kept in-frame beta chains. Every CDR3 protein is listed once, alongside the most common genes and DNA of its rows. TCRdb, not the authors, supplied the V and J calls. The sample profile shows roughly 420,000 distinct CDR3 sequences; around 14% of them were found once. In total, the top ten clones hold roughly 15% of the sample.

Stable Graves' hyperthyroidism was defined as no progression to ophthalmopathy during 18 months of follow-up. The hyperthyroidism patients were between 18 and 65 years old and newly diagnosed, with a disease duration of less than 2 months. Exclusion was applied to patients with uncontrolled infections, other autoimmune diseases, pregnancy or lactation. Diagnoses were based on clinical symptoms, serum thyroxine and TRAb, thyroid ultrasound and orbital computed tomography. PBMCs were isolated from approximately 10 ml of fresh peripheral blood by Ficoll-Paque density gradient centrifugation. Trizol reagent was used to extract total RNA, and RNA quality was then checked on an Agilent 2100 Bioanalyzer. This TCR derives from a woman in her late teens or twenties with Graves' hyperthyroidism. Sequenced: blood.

Read as DNA, the sequence is TGCAGTAAACGGGAGGGTCGGAAGGATGGCTACACCTTC. Its product reads: CSKREGRKDGYTF. The chain joins TRBV20-1 to TRBJ1-2; no D gene can be assigned with confidence. The germline V gene (reference sequence) supplies CDR1 DFQATT and CDR2 SNEGSKA. Trimming costs V 8 bases and J 6 bases, and their ends lie 19 bases apart. The CDR3, from cysteine to phenylalanine, totals 13 residues. CDR3 DNA is the only sequence kept; it has 39 bases, read in frame from the first base.